This T cell receptor beta chain emerged from a study of radiation and T cells in renal cell carcinoma. Time point indicated: blood 2 weeks post-SBRT. Treatment described: 15 Gy SBRT to primary tumor, nephrectomy 4 weeks later. After SBRT, blood was collected at 2 and 4 weeks, plus baseline. The patient's renal cell carcinoma had clear cell pathology. Produced via immunoSEQ multiplex PCR; TCRdb's table is partial and in-frame only. In the table there are 150,000 or so clones, roughly 89% of which are singletons. The source was blood, collected from a patient whose treatment included radiotherapy and nephrectomy. This sequence originates from a woman aged 45-60 years with renal cell carcinoma.

CDR3 region: CATSRDKGLSYNEQFF. CDR3 nucleotides: TGTGCCACCAGCAGAGATAAAGGGCTATCCTACAATGAGCAGTTCTTC. V gene TRBV15 combines with J gene TRBJ2-1; D gene unclear. This CDR3 has 16 residues. Germline V gives CDR1 LNHNV, CDR2 YYDKDF (reference sequence). Trimming stripped 0 bases from V and 1 base from J, with 10 bases between.